The 29 T cell receptor beta chains below all came from one sample that was sequenced in a study of blood T cell repertoires in COVID-19. Here immunoSEQ multiplex PCR was the method, and the copy in TCRdb shows in-frame clones only, minus some. The table lists about 230,000 clones, 81% of them singletons. The sample consisted of peripheral blood. The receptors come from a woman over 75 with acute or convalescent COVID-19.

The chain recombines TRBV5-1 with TRBJ1-1; 10 bases agree with TRBD1. V shed 0 bases and J 4 bases; nucleotides not matched to a gene: 12. The CDR3 spans 18 residues. Per germline, CDR1 SGHRS and CDR2 YFSETQ. CDR3 in DNA: TGCGCCAGCAGCTTGGGGTTCCGACAGGGGGCTAGGGGCACTGAAGCTTTCTTT. Protein sequence: CASSLGFRQGARGTEAFF.

This chain uses TRBV7-9 with TRBJ2-3; 7 bases fit TRBD1. The V gene's germline CDR1 is SEHNR and CDR2 FQNEAQ (reference sequence). With V trimmed by 5 bases and J by 3 bases, 5 bases remained unmatched. The CDR3 has 14 residues. The CDR3 loop reads CASSISRGTDTQYF. In DNA, the CDR3 is TGTGCCAGCAGCATCAGCAGGGGGACAGATACGCAGTATTTT. Full variable domain (outside the CDR3, taken from reference TRBV7-9 and TRBJ2-3): DTGVSQNPRHKITKRGQNVTFRCDPISEHNRLYWYRQTLGQGPEFLTYFQNEAQLEKSRLLSDRFSAERPKGSFSTLEIQRTEQGDSAMYLCASSISRGTDTQYFGPGTRLTVL.

This chain connects TRBV6-5 to TRBJ1-2; D ambiguous. The V gene lost 7 bases and the J gene lost 5 bases, with 11 bases spanning the gap. Germline V gene sequence: CDR1 MNHEY, CDR2 SVGAGI. The CDR3 has 12 residues. The CDR3 sequence is CASTQNGYGYTF. DNA of the CDR3: TGTGCCAGCACGCAGAATGGTTATGGCTACACCTTC.

The chain has TRBV11-2 and TRBJ2-3; TRBD1 agrees at 9 bases. This CDR3 has 17 residues. Germline V gene lookup returns CDR1 SGHAT and CDR2 FQNNGV. Losses at the gene ends were 1 base for V and 0 bases for J; bases not matched to a gene: 5. This CDR3 reads CASSLVPDRGSTDTQYF. The CDR3 DNA is TGTGCCAGCAGCTTAGTTCCGGACAGGGGTAGCACAGATACGCAGTATTTT.

V is TRBV15 and J is TRBJ2-1, with TRBD2 identical over 12 bases. Germline V lookup: CDR1 LNHNV, CDR2 YYDKDF (reference sequence). Losses at the gene ends were 0 bases for V and 4 bases for J; bases not matched to a gene: 4. The CDR3 loop spans 17 amino acids. DNA of the CDR3: TGTGCCACCAGCAGAGACCCGACTAGCGGGAGATACAATGAGCAGTTCTTC. Translation: CATSRDPTSGRYNEQFF.

The chain uses TRBV7-2 and TRBJ2-7; TRBD1 aligns across 8 bases. The J segment lost 2 bases and the V segment lost 4 bases, leaving 4 bases of the junction unmatched. From germline, CDR1 is SGHTA and CDR2 FQGNSA. The CDR3 contains 14 residues. The CDR3 sequence: CASSSGQETYEQYF. Here the CDR3 DNA reads TGTGCCAGCAGCTCGGGACAGGAGACCTACGAGCAGTACTTC.

The V and J genes are TRBV7-2 and TRBJ1-2; TRBD1 matches 8 bases. V lost 1 base, J lost 4 bases, and 5 bases stayed unmatched. The CDR3 runs to 15 residues. Per the germline V gene, CDR1 is SGHTA and CDR2 is FQGNSA. CDR3 protein: CASSLDRDRSYGYTF. The CDR3, as DNA: TGTGCCAGCAGCTTAGATAGGGACAGGAGCTATGGCTACACCTTC.

V gene TRBV6-2 or TRBV6-3 combines with J gene TRBJ2-7, with D uncertain. Germline CDR1 MNHEY, CDR2 SVGEGT. The length of the CDR3 is 11 residues. V shed 2 bases and J shed 7 bases, with 6 bases lying between them. The chain's CDR3 is CASSYRVEQYF. The CDR3 nucleotides read TGTGCCAGCAGTTACCGGGTTGAGCAGTACTTC.

V and J are TRBV3-1 (or the pseudogene TRBV3-2) and TRBJ2-1; tentative D call: TRBD1 (6 bases). The V end was cut by 4 bases, the J end by 0 bases, with 13 bases between. The CDR3 runs to 16 residues. Per germline, CDR1 LGHDT and CDR2 YNNKEL (reference sequence). CDR3: CASSPSQGRSYNEQFF. The CDR3 region has the DNA TGTGCCAGCAGCCCTTCACAGGGACGCTCCTACAATGAGCAGTTCTTC.

The V gene is TRBV9, the J gene TRBJ1-6; D remains ambiguous. The V gene's germline CDR1 is SGDLS and CDR2 YYNGEE. The V and J ends lost 0 bases and 8 bases respectively, with 12 bases between them. CDR3 length equals 15 residues. CDR3 protein: CASSVVPDLDSPLHF. The DNA of the CDR3 is TGTGCCAGCAGCGTAGTACCGGACTTAGATTCACCCCTCCACTTT.

The chain carries TRBV29-1 and TRBJ1-3, with D tentatively TRBD1 (5 bases). The CDR3 extends over 13 amino acids. The V gene's germline CDR1 is SQVTM and CDR2 ANQGSEA. V was cut by 7 bases and J by 0 bases, with 10 bases left in between. The CDR3: CSGSGNSGNTIYF. The DNA for the CDR3 is TGCAGCGGCTCAGGGAACTCTGGAAACACCATATATTTT. Drawing the rest from reference TRBV29-1 and TRBJ1-3, the complete variable domain is SAVISQKPSRDICQRGTSLTIQCQVDSQVTMMFWYRQQPGQSLTLIATANQGSEATYESGFVIDKFPISRPNLTFSTLTVSNMSPEDSSIYLCSGSGNSGNTIYFGEGSWLTVV.

This clone appeared many times. The chain recombines TRBV6-5 with TRBJ1-5, with TRBD1 matching over 8 bases. CDR3 length equals 14 residues. CDR1 and CDR2 from the germline V gene are MNHEY and SVGAGI. Germline trimming cut 5 bases from V and 5 bases from J; bases unmatched to any gene: 5. As DNA, the CDR3 is TGTGCCAGCAGTCCTTACAGGGGGGATCAGCCCCAGCATTTT. Amino acid sequence: CASSPYRGDQPQHF.

V is TRBV28 and J is TRBJ2-3, with 10 bases lining up with TRBD2. The V and J ends lost 5 bases and 2 bases, in that order; junction bases with no gene match: 4. Germline CDR1 and CDR2: MDHEN and SYDVKM. The CDR3 consists of 15 residues. Written as DNA, the CDR3 is TGTGCCAGCAGTAGCGGGAGGGTTCTCACAGATACGCAGTATTTT. Translating gives CASSSGRVLTDTQYF.

The sample holds many counts of this clone. The rearrangement joins TRBV30 to TRBJ2-7; 12 bases align to TRBD2. V trimming: 3 bases; J trimming: 5 bases; junction bases outside the gene matches: 5. CDR1 GTSNPN and CDR2 SVGIG come from the germline V gene (reference sequence). The CDR3 covers 14 residues. CDR3 in amino acids: CAWSWTSGNDEQYF. CDR3 DNA: TGTGCCTGGAGCTGGACTAGCGGGAACGACGAGCAGTACTTC.

The chain couples TRBV7-9 to TRBJ1-2, with D unresolved. In germline, CDR1 is SEHNR, CDR2 FQNEAQ (reference sequence). The CDR3 totals 16 residues. The germline V and J ends were trimmed by 0 bases and 1 base, with 12 bases remaining between them. In nucleotides, the CDR3 is TGTGCCAGCAGCTTAGCGTCGTCAGGATTTAACTATGGCTACACCTTC. Its protein is CASSLASSGFNYGYTF.

The chain recombines TRBV14 with TRBJ2-7, with TRBD1 identical over 10 bases. The CDR3 contains 13 residues. Trimming removed 4 bases from V and 12 bases from J; junction bases left unmatched: 9. The germline gives CDR1 SGHDN, CDR2 FVKESK. The CDR3 here is CASSPGTGTGVYF. CDR3 coding DNA: TGTGCCAGCAGCCCCGGAACCGGGACAGGGGTGTACTTC.

This clone was observed a handful of times. CDR3 loop: CASSLSTPVREQYF. The CDR3 nucleotides read TGTGCCAGCAGTTTATCGACTCCTGTCCGCGAGCAGTACTTC. The chain is built from TRBV28 and TRBJ2-7; unclear D gene. The germline V and J ends were trimmed by 1 base and 6 bases, with 13 bases remaining between them. The CDR3 covers 14 residues. Germline-derived CDR1 and CDR2 are MDHEN and SYDVKM.

This chain links TRBV6-1 with TRBJ2-7, with a weak D call TRBD2 (6 bases). This CDR3 is 15 amino acids long. Germline V gene sequence: CDR1 MNHNS, CDR2 SASEGT. The V end lost 1 base, the J end lost 0 bases, and 10 bases lay between the germline ends. The CDR3: CASSEGDFTSYEQYF. CDR3 sequence (DNA): TGTGCCAGCAGTGAAGGGGACTTCACCTCCTACGAGCAGTACTTC.

This chain joins TRBV5-4 and TRBJ1-2; D is perhaps TRBD1 (5 bases). CDR1 and CDR2 (germline): SGHNT, YYREEE (reference sequence). CDR3 length: 14 amino acids. V lost 0 bases and J lost 8, with 14 bases in between. The CDR3 DNA is TGTGCCAGCAGCTTGGGGGGCGCCTCTAGGGGCTACACCTTC. It codes for CASSLGGASRGYTF.

V usage is TRBV7-3 and J usage is TRBJ2-2; 9 bases map to TRBD1. V shed 5 bases and J 0 bases; nucleotides not matched to a gene: 4. CDR3 length: 16 residues. Germline CDR1 reads SGHTA; CDR2 reads FQGTGA. In DNA form, the CDR3 reads TGTGCCAGCAGCGTGGGGACAGGGTCGAACACCGGGGAGCTGTTTTTT. Its translation: CASSVGTGSNTGELFF. The variable domain in full, with the rest retrieved from reference TRBV7-3 and TRBJ2-2, is GAGVSQTPSNKVTEKGKYVELRCDPISGHTALYWYRQSLGQGPEFLIYFQGTGAADDSGLPNDRFFAVRPEGSVSTLKIQRTERGDSAVYLCASSVGTGSNTGELFFGEGSRLTVL.

Points on this clone: Other DNA sequences in the same sample also yield this CDR3. The V call is TRBV20-1, the J call TRBJ1-2; 7 nucleotides match TRBD1. The CDR3 is 11 residues long. Per germline, CDR1 DFQATT and CDR2 SNEGSKA (reference sequence). Trimming at V came to 3 bases and at J to 7 bases, leaving 2 bases not matched to a gene. In nucleotides, the CDR3 is TGCAGTGCTAGCCAGGGGGGTGGCTACACCTTC. Residues: CSASQGGGYTF.

This chain joins TRBV5-4 and TRBJ1-1; a weak D match, TRBD1 (6 bases). CDR3 length equals 14 residues. Germline CDR1 SGHNT, CDR2 YYREEE (reference sequence). V was cut by 4 bases and J by 2 bases, with 12 bases left in between. CDR3 nucleotide sequence: TGTGCCAGCAGCCGGGGGGCGGTTAACACTGAAGCTTTCTTT. This sequence encodes CASSRGAVNTEAFF. The whole variable domain, filled in from reference TRBV5-4 and TRBJ1-1, reads ETGVTQSPTHLIKTRGQQVTLRCSSQSGHNTVSWYQQALGQGPQFIFQYYREEENGRGNFPPRFSGLQFPNYSSELNVNALELDDSALYLCASSRGAVNTEAFFGQGTRLTVV.

CDR3 coding DNA: TGTGCCAGCAGTGAACAAAGCTTAGCGGCAACTAATGAAAAACTGTTTTTT. Translation gives CASSEQSLAATNEKLFF. The V and J genes are TRBV6-1 and TRBJ1-4; D unclear. The CDR3 covers 17 residues. Germline V CDR1 and CDR2: MNHNS, SASEGT. Trimming pared 2 bases from V and 0 bases from J, leaving 13 bases between.

This chain joins TRBV13 and TRBJ2-7; 9 bases fit TRBD1. This CDR3 is built from 15 residues. Trimming cost V 5 bases and J 3 bases; bases outside gene matches: 8. In germline, CDR1 is PRHDT, CDR2 FYEKMQ (reference sequence). The CDR3, as DNA: TGTGCCAGCAGCCTAATTCGGACAGGGGTCTACGAGCAGTACTTC. It translates to CASSLIRTGVYEQYF.

The chain has TRBV9 and TRBJ2-7; TRBD2 matches 8 bases. The V and J ends lost 4 bases and 4 bases, in that order; junction bases with no gene match: 7. CDR3 length: 14 amino acids. In germline, CDR1 is SGDLS, CDR2 YYNGEE. In DNA, the CDR3 is TGTGCCAGCAGCTCGCGACTAGCGCCATACGAGCAGTACTTC. Protein sequence: CASSSRLAPYEQYF.

The sample holds a few counts of this clone. The J gene is TRBJ2-7, the V gene TRBV11-2, with D possibly being TRBD2 (6 bases). This CDR3 has 13 amino acids. V gave up 2 bases and J gave up 2 bases, with 7 bases separating them. The germline CDR1 and CDR2 sequences are SGHAT and FQNNGV. CDR3 residues: CASSLSGAYEQYF. The CDR3, as DNA: TGTGCCAGCAGCTTATCGGGGGCCTACGAGCAGTACTTC.

The sample holds one count of this clone. J is TRBJ2-2 and V is TRBV28, with unresolved D. Germline V gene sequence: CDR1 MDHEN, CDR2 SYDVKM. Trimming took off 9 bases at V and 5 bases at J, with 13 bases between the two ends. The CDR3 covers 13 residues. The CDR3 DNA reads as TGTGCCAGTCAGTTACCCTTGACCGGGGAGCTGTTTTTT. Translation: CASQLPLTGELFF. Complete variable domain (other parts from reference TRBV28 and TRBJ2-2): DVKVTQSSRYLVKRTGEKVFLECVQDMDHENMFWYRQDPGLGLRLIYFSYDVKMKEKGDIPEGYSVSREKKERFSLILESASTNQTSMYLCASQLPLTGELFFGEGSRLTVL.

This clone showed up just a few times. The chain carries TRBV7-2 and TRBJ2-7, with 9 bases identical to TRBD1. The CDR3 has 14 amino acids. Germline V gene sequence: CDR1 SGHTA, CDR2 FQGNSA. V shed 6 bases, J shed 4 bases, and the junction held 7 bases outside the gene matches. The CDR3 bases are TGTGCCAGCAGATCCGGGACAGGGACTTACGAGCAGTACTTC. Translating it yields CASRSGTGTYEQYF.

The gene calls are TRBV2 and TRBJ1-1; tentatively, D is TRBD1 (5 bases). The CDR3 length is 15 residues. The germline CDR1 and CDR2 sequences are SNHLY and FYNNEI. The V end lost 6 bases, the J end lost 1 base, and 15 bases lay between the germline ends. CDR3 coding DNA: TGTGCCAGCAGGGTAGACAGTAGCGGGAACACTGAAGCTTTCTTT. This gives the protein CASRVDSSGNTEAFF.